This entry features one T cell receptor (beta chain) sequence. Its antigen is not known. Trimming removed 2 bases from V and 3 bases from J, with 5 bases in between. Germline V gene sequence: CDR1 KGHSH, CDR2 LQKENI. CDR3 length equals 13 residues. The sample comes from a study of long-term antiretroviral therapy in people with HIV. About the study: The 2015 immediate-ART recommendation came about a decade after the earliest samples. The study's findings and limits: Spans of CDR3 length were tighter for HIV repertoires than for controls.

This was the immunoSEQ v3.0 assay at survey level. Here immunoSEQ multiplex PCR was the method, and the copy in TCRdb shows in-frame clones only, minus some. The sample includes tens of thousands of clones, roughly 95% of them seen just once. The receptor comes from a man aged 25-45 years with HIV. The specimen was unsorted PBMCs, collected approximately 6.3 years after starting antiretroviral therapy. The chain carries TRBV18 and TRBJ2-1; D gene ambiguous. CDR3 amino acids: CASSPGVYNEQFF. The CDR3 DNA follows: TGTGCCAGCTCACCAGGCGTCTACAATGAGCAGTTCTTC.